This T cell receptor (beta chain) was sequenced for a study of blood T cell repertoires in COVID-19. Study summary: Samples came from the United States, Italy and Spain, spanning acute and convalescent COVID-19. T cells, B-cell-depleted T cells, or PBMCs supplied cDNA or gDNA.

Authors' analysis steps: Reference gene primer amplification gave nucleated cell count estimates. The table came from immunoSEQ multiplex PCR; TCRdb's copy has only in-frame clones and leaves some out. That table supplies the V and J calls and clone size; D and trimming were determined from the DNA. The top ten hold more than 10% of the sample, which has over 200,000 clones, about 90% seen once. Germline-derived CDR1 and CDR2 are MGHRA and YSYEKL. The CDR3 has 18 amino acids. With 1 base clipped from V and 2 bases from J, the junction kept 13 bases outside the gene matches. The chain uses TRBV4-1 and TRBJ2-7; 8 nucleotides match TRBD2. The sample taken for sequencing was peripheral blood. The sequence derives from a woman younger than 30 who had recovered from COVID-19. CDR3 amino acids: CASSQGNSVREGPYEQYF. The CDR3 DNA reads TGCGCCAGCAGCCAAGGGAATAGCGTTCGGGAGGGCCCCTACGAGCAGTACTTC.